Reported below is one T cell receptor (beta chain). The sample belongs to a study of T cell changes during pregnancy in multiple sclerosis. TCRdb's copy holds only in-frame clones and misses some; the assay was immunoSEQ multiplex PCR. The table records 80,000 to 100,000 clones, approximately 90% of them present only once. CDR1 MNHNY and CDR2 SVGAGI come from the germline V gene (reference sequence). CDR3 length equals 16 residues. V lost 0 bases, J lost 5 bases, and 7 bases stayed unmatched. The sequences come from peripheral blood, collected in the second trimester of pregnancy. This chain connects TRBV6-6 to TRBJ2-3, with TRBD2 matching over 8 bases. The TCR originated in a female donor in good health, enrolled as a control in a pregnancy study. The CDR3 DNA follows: TGTGCCAGCAGTTACTCGATAGCGGGAAAGGGAGATACGCAGTATTTT. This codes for CASSYSIAGKGDTQYF.